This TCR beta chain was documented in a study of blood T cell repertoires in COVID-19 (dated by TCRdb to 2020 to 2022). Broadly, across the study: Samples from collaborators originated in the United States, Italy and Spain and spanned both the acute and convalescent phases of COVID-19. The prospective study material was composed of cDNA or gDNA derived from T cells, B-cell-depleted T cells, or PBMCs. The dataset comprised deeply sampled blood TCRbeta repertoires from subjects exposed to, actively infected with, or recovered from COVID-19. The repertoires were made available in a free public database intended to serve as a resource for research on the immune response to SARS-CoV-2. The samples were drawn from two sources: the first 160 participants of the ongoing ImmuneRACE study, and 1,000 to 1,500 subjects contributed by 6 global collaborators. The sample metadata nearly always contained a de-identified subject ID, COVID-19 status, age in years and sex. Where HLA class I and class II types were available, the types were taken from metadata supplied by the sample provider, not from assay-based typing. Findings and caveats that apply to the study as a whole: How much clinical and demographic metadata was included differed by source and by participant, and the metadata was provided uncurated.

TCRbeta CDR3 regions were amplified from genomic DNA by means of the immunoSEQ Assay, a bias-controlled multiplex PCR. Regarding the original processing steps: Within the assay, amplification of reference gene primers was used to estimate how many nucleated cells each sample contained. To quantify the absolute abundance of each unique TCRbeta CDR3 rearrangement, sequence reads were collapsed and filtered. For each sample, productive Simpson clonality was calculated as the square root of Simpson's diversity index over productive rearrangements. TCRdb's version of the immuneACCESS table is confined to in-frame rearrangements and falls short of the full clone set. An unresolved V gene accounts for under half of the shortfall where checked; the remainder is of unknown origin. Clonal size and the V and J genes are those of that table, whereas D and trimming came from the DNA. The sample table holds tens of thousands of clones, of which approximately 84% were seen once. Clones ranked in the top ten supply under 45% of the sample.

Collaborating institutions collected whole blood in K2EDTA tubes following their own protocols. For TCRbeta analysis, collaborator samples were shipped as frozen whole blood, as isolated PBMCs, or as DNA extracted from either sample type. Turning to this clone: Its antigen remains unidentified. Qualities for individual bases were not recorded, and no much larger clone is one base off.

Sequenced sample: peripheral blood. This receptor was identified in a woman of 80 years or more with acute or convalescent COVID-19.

The DNA reads TGTGCCAGCAGCTCCAACCCAGATTCGATAGGAAACACCATATATTTT. It specifies CASSSNPDSIGNTIYF. In this chain, TRBV11-2 is recombined with TRBJ1-3; the D gene assignment is ambiguous. The CDR3 sequence holds 16 residues, the cysteine and phenylalanine included. Only CDR3 DNA is held: 48 bases, read in frame from base 1. Trimming costs V 4 bases and J 4 bases, and their ends lie 17 bases apart. Taken from the germline V gene, the CDR1 and CDR2 loops are SGHAT and FQNNGV.